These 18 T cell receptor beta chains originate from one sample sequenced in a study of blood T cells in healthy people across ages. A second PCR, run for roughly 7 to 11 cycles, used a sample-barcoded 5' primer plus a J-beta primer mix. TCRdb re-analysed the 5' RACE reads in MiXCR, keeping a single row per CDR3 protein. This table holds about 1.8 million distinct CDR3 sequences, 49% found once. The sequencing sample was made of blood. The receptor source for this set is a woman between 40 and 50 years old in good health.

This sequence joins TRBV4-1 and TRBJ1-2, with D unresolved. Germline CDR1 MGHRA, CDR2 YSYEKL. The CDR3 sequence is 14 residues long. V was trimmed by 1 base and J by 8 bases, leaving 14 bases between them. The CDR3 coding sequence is TGCGCCAGCAGCCAAGTGTGGTTGGTGGAAGGCTACACCTTC. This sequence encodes CASSQVWLVEGYTF.

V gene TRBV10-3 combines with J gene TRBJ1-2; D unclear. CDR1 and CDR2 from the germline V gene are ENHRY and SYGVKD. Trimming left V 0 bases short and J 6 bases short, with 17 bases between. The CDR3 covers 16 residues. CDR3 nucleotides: TGTGCCATCAGTGAGTCGGGTCGAGAGCCCCTTGATGGCTACACCTTC. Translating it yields CAISESGREPLDGYTF.

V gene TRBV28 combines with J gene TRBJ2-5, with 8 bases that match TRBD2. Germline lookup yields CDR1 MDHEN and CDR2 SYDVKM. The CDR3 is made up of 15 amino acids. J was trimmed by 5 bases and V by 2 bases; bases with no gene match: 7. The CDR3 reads CASSLPSRGRETQYF. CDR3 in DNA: TGTGCCAGCAGTTTACCTAGCCGCGGGAGGGAGACCCAGTACTTC.

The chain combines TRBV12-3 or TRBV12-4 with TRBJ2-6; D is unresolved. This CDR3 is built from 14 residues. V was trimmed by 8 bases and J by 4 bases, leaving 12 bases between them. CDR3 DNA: TGTGCCAGCCGCCTCGTTGCGGGGGCCAACGTCCTGACTTTC. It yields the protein CASRLVAGANVLTF.

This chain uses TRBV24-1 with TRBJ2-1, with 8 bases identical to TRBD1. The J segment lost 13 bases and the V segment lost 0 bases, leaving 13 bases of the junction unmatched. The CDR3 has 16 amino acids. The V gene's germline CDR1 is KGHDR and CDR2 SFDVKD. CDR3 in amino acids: CATSDLGQGSIETQFF. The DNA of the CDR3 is TGTGCCACCAGTGATTTGGGACAGGGTAGTATAGAGACCCAGTTCTTC.

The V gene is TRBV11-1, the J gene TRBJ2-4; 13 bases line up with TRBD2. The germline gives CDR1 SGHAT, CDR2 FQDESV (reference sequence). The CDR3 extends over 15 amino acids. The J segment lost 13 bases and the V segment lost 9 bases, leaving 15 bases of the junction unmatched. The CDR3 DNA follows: TGTGCCAGTACTAGCGGGGGGGCTTTACGGAATGAGCAGTACTTC. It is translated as CASTSGGALRNEQYF.

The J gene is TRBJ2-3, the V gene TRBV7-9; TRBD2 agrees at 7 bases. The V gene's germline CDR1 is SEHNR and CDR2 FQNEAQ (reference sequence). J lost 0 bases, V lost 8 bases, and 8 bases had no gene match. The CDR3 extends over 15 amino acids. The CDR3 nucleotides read TGTGCCAGCGGGGAGGTGGGGGGGAGCACAGATACGCAGTATTTT. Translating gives CASGEVGGSTDTQYF.

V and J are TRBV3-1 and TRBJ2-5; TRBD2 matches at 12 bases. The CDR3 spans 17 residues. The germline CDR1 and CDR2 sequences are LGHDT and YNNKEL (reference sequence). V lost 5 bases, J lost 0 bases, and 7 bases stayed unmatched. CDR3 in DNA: TGTGCCAGCAGCAAGGGGACTAGCGGGCGGTACCAAGAGACCCAGTACTTC. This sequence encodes CASSKGTSGRYQETQYF.

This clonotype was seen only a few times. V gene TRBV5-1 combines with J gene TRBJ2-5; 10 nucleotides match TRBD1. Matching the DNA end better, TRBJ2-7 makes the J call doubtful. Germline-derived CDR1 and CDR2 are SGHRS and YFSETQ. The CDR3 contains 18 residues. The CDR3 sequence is CASSFPGQGSREIYEQYF. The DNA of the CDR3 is TGCGCCAGCAGCTTTCCGGGACAGGGGAGTCGTGAAATCTACGAGCAGTACTTC.

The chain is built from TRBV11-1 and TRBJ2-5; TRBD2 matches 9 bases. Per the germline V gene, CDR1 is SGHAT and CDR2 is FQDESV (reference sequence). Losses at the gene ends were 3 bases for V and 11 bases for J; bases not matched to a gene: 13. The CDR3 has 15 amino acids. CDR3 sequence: CASSFSLAGHNEQYF. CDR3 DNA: TGTGCCAGCAGCTTTAGCCTAGCGGGGCACAATGAGCAGTACTTC.

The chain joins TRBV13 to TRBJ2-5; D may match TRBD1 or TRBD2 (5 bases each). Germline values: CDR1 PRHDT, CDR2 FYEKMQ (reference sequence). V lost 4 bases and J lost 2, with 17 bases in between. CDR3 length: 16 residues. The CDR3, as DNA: TGTGCCAGCAGCTACTCCTGGGGCCTAGCTCAAGAGACCCAGTACTTC. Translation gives CASSYSWGLAQETQYF.

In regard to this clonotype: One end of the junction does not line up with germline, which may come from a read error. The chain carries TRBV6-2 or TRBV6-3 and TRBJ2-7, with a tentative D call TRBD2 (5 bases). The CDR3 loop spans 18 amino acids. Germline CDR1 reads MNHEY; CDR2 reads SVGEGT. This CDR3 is CASSYLLRSGRDSYEQYF. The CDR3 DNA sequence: TGTGCTAGCAGTTATCTTCTAAGATCAGGACGGGACTCCTACGAGCAGTACTTC.

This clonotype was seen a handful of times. CDR3 amino acids: CASSFPGLAGGMYAYEQYF. CDR3 nucleotides: TGTGCCAGCAGCTTCCCGGGACTAGCGGGGGGGATGTACGCCTACGAGCAGTACTTC. The chain couples TRBV7-2 to TRBJ2-7, with TRBD2 matching 16 bases. CDR1 is SGHTA, CDR2 FQGNSA, per germline. The CDR3 contains 19 residues. The trim removed 3 bases at V and 2 bases at J, leaving 10 bases unmatched. The entire variable domain, with the rest obtained from reference TRBV7-2 and TRBJ2-7, is as follows: GAGVSQSPSNKVTEKGKDVELRCDPISGHTALYWYRQSLGQGLEFLIYFQGNSAPDKSGLPSDRFSAERTGGSVSTLTIQRTQQEDSAVYLCASSFPGLAGGMYAYEQYFGPGTRLTVT.

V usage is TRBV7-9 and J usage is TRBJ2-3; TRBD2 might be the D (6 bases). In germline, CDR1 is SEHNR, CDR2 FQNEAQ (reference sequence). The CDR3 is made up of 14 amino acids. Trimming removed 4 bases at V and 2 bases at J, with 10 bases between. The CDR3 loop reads CASSWRGDTDTQYF. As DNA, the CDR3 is TGTGCCAGCAGCTGGAGGGGTGACACAGATACGCAGTATTTT.

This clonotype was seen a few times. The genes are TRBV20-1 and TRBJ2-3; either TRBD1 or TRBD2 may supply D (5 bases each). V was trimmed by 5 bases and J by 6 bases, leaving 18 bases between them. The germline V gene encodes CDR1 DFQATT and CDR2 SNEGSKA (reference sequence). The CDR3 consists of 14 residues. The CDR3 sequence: CSAPGMGVRDTQYF. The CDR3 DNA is TGCAGTGCTCCAGGGATGGGGGTTCGGGATACGCAGTATTTT.

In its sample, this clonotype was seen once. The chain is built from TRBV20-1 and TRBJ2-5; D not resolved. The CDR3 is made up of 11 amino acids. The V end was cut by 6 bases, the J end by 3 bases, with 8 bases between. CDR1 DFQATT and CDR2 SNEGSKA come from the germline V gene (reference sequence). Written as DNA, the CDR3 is TGCAGTGCAGTGTTGGAAGAGACCCAGTACTTC. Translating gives CSAVLEETQYF.

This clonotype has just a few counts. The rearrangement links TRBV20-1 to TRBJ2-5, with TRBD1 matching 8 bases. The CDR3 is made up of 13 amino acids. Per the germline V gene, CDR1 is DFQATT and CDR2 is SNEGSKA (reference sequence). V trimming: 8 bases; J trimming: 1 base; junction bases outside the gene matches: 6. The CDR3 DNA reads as TGCAGTCCGACCACAGGGGGCCAAGAGACCCAGTACTTC. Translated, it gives CSPTTGGQETQYF.

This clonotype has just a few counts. The CDR3 coding sequence is TGTGCCAGCAGTTTATTAGGGGGATCGGGTAACTATGAGCAGTTCTTC. Protein sequence: CASSLLGGSGNYEQFF. The chain links TRBV28 to TRBJ2-1, with D possibly TRBD1 on 6 matching bases. Trimming shortened V by 1 base and J by 8 bases, and 18 bases separated the two germline ends. This CDR3 has 16 residues. CDR1 is MDHEN, CDR2 SYDVKM, per germline.